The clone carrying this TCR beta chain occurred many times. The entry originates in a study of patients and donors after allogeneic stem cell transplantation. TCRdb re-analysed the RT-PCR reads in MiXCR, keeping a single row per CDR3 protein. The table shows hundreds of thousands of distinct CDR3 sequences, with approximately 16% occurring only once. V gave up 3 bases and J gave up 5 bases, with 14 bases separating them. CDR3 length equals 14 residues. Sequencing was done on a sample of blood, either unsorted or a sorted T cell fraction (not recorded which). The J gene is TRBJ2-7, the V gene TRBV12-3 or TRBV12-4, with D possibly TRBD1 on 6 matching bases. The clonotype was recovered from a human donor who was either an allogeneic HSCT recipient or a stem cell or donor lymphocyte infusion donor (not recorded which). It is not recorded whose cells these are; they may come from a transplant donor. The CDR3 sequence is CASSFRGMIDEQYF. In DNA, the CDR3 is TGTGCCAGCAGTTTCAGGGGAATGATCGACGAGCAGTACTTC.